This T cell receptor (beta chain) was sequenced for a study of monozygotic twins with cystic fibrosis. The study's findings and limits: Nucleotide-identical clonotype sharing was significantly higher within monozygotic CF twin pairs than between unrelated CF individuals. J usage was most co-twin-similar in 8 of 16 pairs, V in 13. Clonality was generally low (median around 0.009), higher in the most severe patients.

Data came from immunoSEQ multiplex PCR; TCRdb stores just in-frame clones and leaves some out. The top ten hold over 0.75% of the sample, which has tens of thousands of clones, more than 55% seen once. As regards this clone: Its antigen is undetermined.

V lost 5 bases to trimming and J lost 0 bases; unmatched junction nucleotides: 4. The CDR3 has 15 residues. CDR1 and CDR2 (germline): SEHNR, FQNEAQ (reference sequence). The sample was blood. The TCR was taken from a girl aged 5-17 years with cystic fibrosis. The chain couples TRBV7-9 to TRBJ1-3; 7 bases are shared with TRBD1. This CDR3 is CASSRQGTSGNTIYF. The CDR3 DNA sequence: TGTGCCAGCAGCAGACAGGGCACCTCTGGAAACACCATATATTTT.